The T cell receptor beta chain described here comes from a study of early T cells in non-severe SARS-CoV-2 infection. One entry per CDR3 protein results from TCRdb running MiXCR on the 5' RACE reads. The repertoire consists of some 67,000 distinct CDR3 sequences, with more than 8% occurring once and the leading ten covering roughly 15%. This clonotype came up a few times. The TCR sequence derives from an adult who was a healthcare worker with PCR-confirmed SARS-CoV-2 infection or an uninfected control (not recorded which). The material was whole blood, obtained at baseline.

CDR3 in DNA: TGTGCCAGCAGGAACAGGGAGGAGAGCGGAGATACGCAGTATTTT. This encodes CASRNREESGDTQYF. The V and J genes are TRBV6-6 and TRBJ2-3; D may match TRBD1 or TRBD2 (6 bases each). The germline gives CDR1 MNHNY, CDR2 SVGAGI (reference sequence). V was clipped by 6 bases and J by 5 bases, with 18 bases between them. CDR3 length equals 15 residues.